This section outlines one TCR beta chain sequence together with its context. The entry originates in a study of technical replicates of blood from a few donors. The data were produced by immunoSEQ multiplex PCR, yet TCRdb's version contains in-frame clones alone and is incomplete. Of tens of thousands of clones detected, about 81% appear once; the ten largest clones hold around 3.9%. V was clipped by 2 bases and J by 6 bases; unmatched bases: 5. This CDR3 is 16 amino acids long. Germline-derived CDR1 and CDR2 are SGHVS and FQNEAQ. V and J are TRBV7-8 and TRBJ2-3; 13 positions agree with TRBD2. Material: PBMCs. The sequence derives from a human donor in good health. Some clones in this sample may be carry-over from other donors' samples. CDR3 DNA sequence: TGTGCCAGCAGCTTAAGGACTAGCGGGAGTGGGGATACGCAGTATTTT. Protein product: CASSLRTSGSGDTQYF.